These 26 T cell receptor beta chains originate from one sample sequenced in a study of blood T cell repertoires in COVID-19 (dated by TCRdb to 2020 to 2021). Library preparation employed the immunoSEQ multiplex PCR assay. TCRdb retrieved this table from immuneACCESS and kept in-frame rearrangements only. Not all clones are present; in checked studies, unresolved V genes account for under half, and no reason is known for the remainder. Across this sample there are some 45,000 clones, with about 88% seen only once. In total, the top ten clones hold approximately 2.4% of the sample. Source material: peripheral blood. Receptors originate from a human donor in a cohort sampled during active COVID-19.

The chain links TRBV23-1 to TRBJ2-7; 9 nucleotides match TRBD1. TRBV23-1 is filed as an ORF, its function uncertain. V trimming: 0 bases; J trimming: 2 bases; junction bases outside the gene matches: 2. The CDR3 has 15 residues. Here the CDR3 DNA reads TGCGCCAGCAGTCAATCGTGGACAGGGGCCTACGAGCAGTACTTC. Translated, it gives CASSQSWTGAYEQYF.

The rearrangement uses TRBV24-1 and TRBJ1-1; 8 bases align to TRBD1. V trimming: 7 bases; J trimming: 1 base; junction bases outside the gene matches: 1. CDR1 and CDR2 from the germline V gene are KGHDR and SFDVKD. The length of the CDR3 is 13 residues. This CDR3 reads CATRDRANTEAFF. The CDR3 DNA reads as TGTGCCACCAGGGACAGGGCGAACACTGAAGCTTTCTTT.

This chain joins TRBV15 and TRBJ1-4; D not certain. The V end lost 2 bases, the J end lost 8 bases, and 18 bases lay between the germline ends. CDR3 length: 16 residues. CDR1 is LNHNV, CDR2 YYDKDF, per germline (reference sequence). This CDR3 is CATSRTVSPRVEKLFF. CDR3 DNA sequence: TGTGCCACCAGCAGAACGGTTTCCCCCCGGGTCGAAAAACTGTTTTTT.

V gene TRBV25-1 combines with J gene TRBJ1-5; D gene ambiguous. Germline V gene sequence: CDR1 MGHDK, CDR2 SYGVNS. Deletions cut 6 bases from V and 5 bases from J, with 11 bases between. CDR3 length: 13 amino acids. This CDR3 is CASRGRADQPQHF. In nucleotides, the CDR3 is TGTGCCAGCAGGGGTAGAGCGGATCAGCCCCAGCATTTT.

This clone was detected a few times. The V gene is TRBV18, the J gene TRBJ2-7; perhaps TRBD2 as D (5 bases). Between the trimmed V and J ends, which lost 2 bases and 4 bases, there was a span of 9 bases. From germline, CDR1 is KGHSH and CDR2 LQKENI. This CDR3 region has 13 residues. CDR3 amino acids: CASSPNSGYEQYF. The DNA for the CDR3 is TGTGCCAGCTCACCAAACAGCGGATACGAGCAGTACTTC.

The chain is built from TRBV5-1 and TRBJ2-7; 7 bases agree with TRBD1. V shed 3 bases and J 2 bases; nucleotides not matched to a gene: 2. This CDR3 has 13 amino acids. Germline values: CDR1 SGHRS, CDR2 YFSETQ. The CDR3 nucleotides read TGCGCCAGCAGCTGGACAGGAGCCTACGAGCAGTACTTC. It codes for CASSWTGAYEQYF.

The V gene is TRBV9, the J gene TRBJ1-1; 9 nucleotides line up with TRBD1. The CDR3 is made up of 17 amino acids. Germline loops: CDR1 SGDLS, CDR2 YYNGEE. V was pared by 3 bases and J by 4 bases, with 13 bases of the junction left unmatched. CDR3 residues: CASSDPSGQGFGTEAFF. The CDR3 region has the DNA TGTGCCAGCAGCGACCCCTCGGGACAGGGATTTGGCACTGAAGCTTTCTTT.

This chain links TRBV6-5 with TRBJ2-1; 8 bases map to TRBD1. Germline V CDR1 and CDR2: MNHEY, SVGAGI. J lost 5 bases, V lost 6 bases, and 9 bases had no gene match. The CDR3 is 15 amino acids. CDR3 in amino acids: CASRTRQGSHNEQFF. DNA of the CDR3: TGTGCCAGCAGGACCAGACAGGGGAGCCACAATGAGCAGTTCTTC.

The sample holds one count of this clone. The chain employs TRBV4-1 and TRBJ1-2; 9 nucleotides match TRBD1. Losses at the gene ends were 2 bases for V and 4 bases for J; bases not matched to a gene: 8. Per germline, CDR1 MGHRA and CDR2 YSYEKL. The CDR3 sequence is 16 residues long. As DNA, the CDR3 is TGCGCCAGCAGCCAACCTCTACAGGGGGCAGGCTATGGCTACACCTTC. Protein sequence: CASSQPLQGAGYGYTF.

The rearrangement uses TRBV2 and TRBJ1-1, with TRBD1 matching over 9 bases. CDR3 size: 13 residues. V lost 4 bases, J lost 6 bases, and 3 bases stayed unmatched. Germline loops: CDR1 SNHLY, CDR2 FYNNEI. CDR3 amino acids: CASSAGQGAEAFF. Written as DNA, the CDR3 is TGTGCCAGCAGTGCGGGACAGGGAGCTGAAGCTTTCTTT.

The chain links TRBV6-5 to TRBJ2-7, with a tentative D call TRBD1 (5 bases). Germline V CDR1 and CDR2: MNHEY, SVGAGI. Trimming shortened V by 5 bases and J by 5 bases, and 13 bases separated the two germline ends. The CDR3 is 13 amino acids. Written as DNA, the CDR3 is TGTGCCAGCAGTCAAAGGGGTGGCAACGAGCAGTACTTC. The encoded protein is CASSQRGGNEQYF.

The CDR3 loop is CASSPRLVEFEKLFF. In nucleotides, the CDR3 is TGTGCCAGTAGTCCAAGGTTGGTGGAGTTTGAAAAACTGTTTTTT. The chain couples TRBV19 to TRBJ1-4; D ambiguous. Germline CDR1 and CDR2: LNHDA and SQIVND (reference sequence). Trimming removed 5 bases from V and 7 bases from J, with 17 bases in between. The CDR3 length is 15 residues.

The chain employs TRBV13 and TRBJ2-2, with TRBD2 identical over 7 bases. Germline trimming cut 4 bases from V and 4 bases from J; bases unmatched to any gene: 6. Looked up from germline, CDR1 is PRHDT and CDR2 is FYEKMQ (reference sequence). This CDR3 region has 15 residues. The CDR3 DNA sequence: TGTGCCAGCAGCTCCTCGGGGAGGGGCACCGGGGAGCTGTTTTTT. Translated: CASSSSGRGTGELFF. Drawing the rest from reference TRBV13 and TRBJ2-2, the complete variable domain is AAGVIQSPRHLIKEKRETATLKCYPIPRHDTVYWYQQGPGQDPQFLISFYEKMQSDKGSIPDRFSAQQFSDYHSELNMSSLELGDSALYFCASSSSGRGTGELFFGEGSRLTVL.

The J gene is TRBJ2-7, the V gene TRBV18; 7 bases line up with TRBD2. The germline gives CDR1 KGHSH, CDR2 LQKENI. The CDR3 consists of 15 residues. The V segment lost 3 bases and the J segment 1 base; nucleotides outside the gene matches: 6. The DNA of the CDR3 is TGTGCCAGCTCACCGGCGGGGGTGAGGTCCTACGAGCAGTACTTC. Amino acid sequence: CASSPAGVRSYEQYF. The complete variable domain, with remaining parts taken from reference TRBV18 and TRBJ2-7, reads NAGVMQNPRHLVRRRGQEARLRCSPMKGHSHVYWYRQLPEEGLKFMVYLQKENIIDESGMPKERFSAEFPKEGPSILRIQQVVRGDSAAYFCASSPAGVRSYEQYFGPGTRLTVT.

V usage is TRBV3-1 (or the pseudogene TRBV3-2) and J usage is TRBJ2-1; D gene unclear. The germline gives CDR1 LGHDT, CDR2 YNNKEL (reference sequence). The CDR3 loop spans 14 amino acids. Trimming removed 1 base from V and 5 bases from J, with 9 bases in between. The CDR3 DNA reads TGTGCCAGCAGCCAAGTCAACACCAACAATGAGCAGTTCTTC. Protein sequence: CASSQVNTNNEQFF.

This clone was recorded only once. The chain employs TRBV4-1 and TRBJ2-4; D might be TRBD1 (6 bases). CDR1 MGHRA and CDR2 YSYEKL come from the germline V gene. The V and J ends lost 1 base and 0 bases respectively, with 19 bases between them. The CDR3 is 19 amino acids. This CDR3 reads CASSQGSGQTSIAKNIQYF. Written as DNA, the CDR3 is TGCGCCAGCAGCCAAGGATCGGGACAAACGTCGATAGCCAAAAACATTCAGTACTTC.

The chain couples TRBV7-3 to TRBJ2-5, with D possibly TRBD2 on 7 matching bases. Germline CDR1 is SGHTA and CDR2 is FQGTGA. Trimming took 2 bases from V and 3 from J, leaving 19 bases between them. This CDR3 has 17 amino acids. The CDR3 spells CASSLRGRGPGEETQYF. CDR3 nucleotides: TGTGCCAGCAGCTTACGGGGGCGGGGGCCGGGGGAAGAGACCCAGTACTTC. The full variable domain, with the rest looked up from reference TRBV7-3 and TRBJ2-5, is GAGVSQTPSNKVTEKGKYVELRCDPISGHTALYWYRQSLGQGPEFLIYFQGTGAADDSGLPNDRFFAVRPEGSVSTLKIQRTERGDSAVYLCASSLRGRGPGEETQYFGPGTRLLVL.

The V call is TRBV7-9, the J call TRBJ1-2; D not resolved. V dropped 3 bases and J dropped 9 bases, with 8 bases sitting between them. The CDR3 runs to 11 residues. Germline-derived CDR1 and CDR2 are SEHNR and FQNEAQ (reference sequence). The CDR3 here is CASSFSQSYTF. Here the CDR3 DNA reads TGTGCCAGCAGCTTCTCCCAGAGCTACACCTTC.

J is TRBJ2-1 and V is TRBV12-3 or TRBV12-4; D is possibly TRBD1 (6 bases). V was cut by 6 bases and J by 8 bases, with 14 bases left in between. The CDR3 runs to 13 residues. CDR3 sequence reads: CASRPTGPHEQFF. In nucleotides, the CDR3 is TGTGCCAGCAGGCCTACAGGGCCCCATGAGCAGTTCTTC.

CDR3 nucleotides: TGTGCCAGCAGCCCACGACAGGGAGGCACTGAAGCTTTCTTT. Residues: CASSPRQGGTEAFF. This chain connects TRBV7-3 to TRBJ1-1; 7 bases match TRBD1. CDR3 size: 14 residues. The V segment lost 5 bases and the J segment 4 bases; nucleotides outside the gene matches: 7. CDR1 is SGHTA, CDR2 FQGTGA, per germline.

Details on this clone: At one end the junction does not follow the germline gene, possibly because of a read error. The chain combines TRBV7-7 with TRBJ2-5; 10 nucleotides align to TRBD1. The CDR3 covers 15 residues. Looked up from germline, CDR1 is SSHAT and CDR2 is FNYEAQ (reference sequence). CDR3 sequence (DNA): TGTGCTAGCAGCTTGACAGGGGGCCGTTGGGAGACCCAGTACTTC. It translates to CASSLTGGRWETQYF.

The CDR3 nucleotides read TGCGCCAGCAGCCTACCGGACAGGGAGGTATATGGCTACACCTTC. Translated: CASSLPDREVYGYTF. The rearrangement links TRBV4-1 to TRBJ1-2, with 8 bases fitting TRBD1. This CDR3 comprises 15 residues. J was trimmed by 5 bases and V by 4 bases; bases with no gene match: 9. Germline lookup yields CDR1 MGHRA and CDR2 YSYEKL.

The chain links TRBV10-2 to TRBJ1-5; tentatively, D is TRBD1 (6 bases). The CDR3 length is 16 residues. Germline values: CDR1 WSHSY, CDR2 SAAADI. V lost 6 bases, J lost 0 bases, and 15 bases lay in between. The CDR3 region is CASSHGGGHSNQPQHF. The CDR3 region has the DNA TGCGCCAGCAGCCATGGCGGGGGCCATAGCAATCAGCCCCAGCATTTT.

In the case of this clone: The sample carries other DNA sequences with the same CDR3. This chain uses TRBV18 with TRBJ1-1; D unresolved. There are 14 residues in the CDR3. Germline V CDR1 and CDR2: KGHSH, LQKENI. Trimming took 0 bases from V and 1 from J, leaving 6 bases between them. CDR3 in DNA: TGTGCCAGCTCACCACCTTCCCAGAACACTGAAGCTTTCTTT. Its translation: CASSPPSQNTEAFF.

The chain couples TRBV20-1 to TRBJ2-2; D ambiguous. The CDR3 loop spans 14 amino acids. CDR1 and CDR2 from the germline V gene are DFQATT and SNEGSKA (reference sequence). V lost 3 bases to trimming and J lost 1 base, with 9 bases between them. CDR3 sequence (DNA): TGCAGTGCTAGTGACCCGTTGAACACCGGGGAGCTGTTTTTT. Amino acid sequence: CSASDPLNTGELFF.

V is TRBV19 and J is TRBJ1-6; TRBD1 matches at 7 bases. CDR1 and CDR2 from the germline V gene are LNHDA and SQIVND (reference sequence). This CDR3 is 14 amino acids long. Trimming removed 5 bases from V and 7 bases from J; junction bases left unmatched: 5. The CDR3 DNA is TGTGCCAGTAGTGCACAGGGGTCCAATTCACCCCTCCACTTT. Protein product: CASSAQGSNSPLHF.